A selection of T cell receptor beta chains follows, all from one sample in a study of neoadjuvant nivolumab and ipilimumab in lung cancer. TCRdb keeps only in-frame clones here, not all; method: immunoSEQ multiplex PCR. The profile shows 40,000 or so clones, nearly 90% of them singletons. The material was peripheral blood, obtained before neoadjuvant nivolumab, alone or with ipilimumab. These receptor sequences come from an adult with non-small cell lung cancer. Each CDR3 is given without its conserved first and last residue. Each record gives: clone size, V gene, J gene, D gene, CDR3 protein. D genes are given only for firm matches. Clone size is not always given. Where it is, it says once, few, many or a class for expanded clones.

abundance: NA; v_gene: TRBV4-3; j_gene: TRBJ2-7; d_gene: TRBD2; CDR3aa: ASSQDGSGRSTSYEQY
abundance: NA; v_gene: TRBV7-9; j_gene: TRBJ2-1; d_gene: TRBD2; CDR3aa: ASSLVRGLVQLDEQF
abundance: once; v_gene: TRBV30; j_gene: TRBJ2-7; d_gene: TRBD2; CDR3aa: AWSVPFPGTRTYEQY
abundance: NA; v_gene: TRBV12-5; j_gene: TRBJ2-1; d_gene: NA; CDR3aa: ASGLSNEQF
abundance: NA; v_gene: TRBV6-5; j_gene: TRBJ2-7; d_gene: TRBD1; CDR3aa: ASSWTGTYEQY
abundance: NA; v_gene: TRBV30; j_gene: TRBJ2-7; d_gene: TRBD2; CDR3aa: AWSGRGPGEQY
abundance: NA; v_gene: TRBV7-2; j_gene: TRBJ1-3; d_gene: NA; CDR3aa: ASSETGPNTIY
abundance: medium-sized; v_gene: TRBV5-1; j_gene: TRBJ2-7; d_gene: TRBD1; CDR3aa: ASSLPLVGDRRVQY
abundance: NA; v_gene: TRBV28; j_gene: TRBJ1-5; d_gene: NA; CDR3aa: ASSLWRQPSNQPQH
abundance: NA; v_gene: TRBV6-4; j_gene: TRBJ1-5; d_gene: NA; CDR3aa: ASIGGRGSNQPQH
abundance: NA; v_gene: TRBV7-9; j_gene: TRBJ1-2; d_gene: NA; CDR3aa: ASSLAQGMVGYT
abundance: NA; v_gene: TRBV6-5; j_gene: TRBJ2-5; d_gene: NA; CDR3aa: ASSRRRARETQY
abundance: NA; v_gene: TRBV10-1; j_gene: TRBJ2-7; d_gene: NA; CDR3aa: ASSEFAGKSYEQY
abundance: NA; v_gene: TRBV9; j_gene: TRBJ2-1; d_gene: NA; CDR3aa: ASSAGLSYNEQF
abundance: NA; v_gene: TRBV5-1; j_gene: TRBJ2-7; d_gene: NA; CDR3aa: ASSLALERNYEQY
abundance: NA; v_gene: TRBV7-9; j_gene: TRBJ2-3; d_gene: NA; CDR3aa: ASSLQDTQY
abundance: NA; v_gene: TRBV7-2; j_gene: TRBJ2-3; d_gene: NA; CDR3aa: ASQEAGRNTDTQY
abundance: NA; v_gene: TRBV11-3; j_gene: TRBJ2-1; d_gene: NA; CDR3aa: ASSSMTRNEQF
abundance: NA; v_gene: TRBV19; j_gene: TRBJ2-1; d_gene: NA; CDR3aa: ASSIELEQF
abundance: NA; v_gene: TRBV5-1; j_gene: TRBJ2-7; d_gene: TRBD1; CDR3aa: ASSLGPKAGTVLPTAENEQY
abundance: NA; v_gene: TRBV5-1; j_gene: TRBJ1-2; d_gene: NA; CDR3aa: ASSLVVRGDYGYT
abundance: once; v_gene: TRBV11-3; j_gene: TRBJ2-3; d_gene: NA; CDR3aa: ASSLEAGTDTQY
abundance: NA; v_gene: TRBV7-3; j_gene: TRBJ1-1; d_gene: NA; CDR3aa: ASSLTMGGLGEAF
abundance: NA; v_gene: TRBV7-7; j_gene: TRBJ2-5; d_gene: NA; CDR3aa: ASSFGGPETQY
abundance: NA; v_gene: TRBV9; j_gene: TRBJ2-5; d_gene: NA; CDR3aa: ASSVGHTQETQY